This T cell receptor (beta chain) was documented in a study of T cells after posttransplantation cyclophosphamide. Study-wide results and limits: Blood and skin or GI T cell repertoires showed limited TRB overlap. After PTCy, TRB diversity resembled that of CNI/methotrexate controls. Donor CD8+ memory clones often dominated recipient blood repertoires at later times.

Turning to this clone: Its antigen is undetermined.

The trim removed 5 bases at V and 6 bases at J, leaving 7 bases unmatched. In germline, CDR1 is MDHEN, CDR2 SYDVKM. The CDR3 sequence is 15 residues long. Control samples came 1 year after myeloablative marrow transplants with methotrexate plus calcineurin inhibitor. Profiling relied on immunoSEQ multiplex PCR, and the TCRdb table lists in-frame clones only, not all of them. The table lists about 16,000 clones, around 80% of them singletons. The TCR comes from a young adult male patient who received an allogeneic stem cell transplant from an unrelated donor, was CMV-positive, and had acute and chronic GVHD. The T cells may partly be graft donor cells. V is TRBV28 and J is TRBJ2-3; 11 positions agree with TRBD2. Source: PBMCs, taken approximately 64 weeks after allogeneic stem cell transplant with calcineurin inhibitor and methotrexate. CDR3 sequence (DNA): TGTGCCAGCAGTCTTCTAGCGGGAGGCCCGGATACGCAGTATTTT. The encoded protein is CASSLLAGGPDTQYF.